The rows below give T cell receptor beta chains drawn from one sample of a study of blood T cells in healthy people across ages. TCRdb re-called the 5' RACE reads through MiXCR, storing one row per CDR3 protein. This table has approximately 940,000 distinct CDR3 sequences, roughly 52% appearing once. The sequencing input was blood. These TCRs come from a man between 25 and 39 years old in good health. Each CDR3 is given with its conserved first and last residue. Fields, in order: V gene, J gene, D gene, clone size, CDR3 protein, CDR3 DNA. The D gene is left open where the match is weak. Clone size, where shown, is once, few, many, or a class for clones that have expanded.

V: TRBV20-1
J: TRBJ2-3
D: NA
size: few
CDR3: CSATGRGASTDTQYF
DNA: TGCAGTGCTACCGGACGAGGGGCTAGCACAGATACGCAGTATTTT

V: TRBV20-1
J: TRBJ1-1
D: NA
size: once
CDR3: CSARAEYTEAFF
DNA: TGCAGTGCTAGAGCGGAGTACACTGAAGCTTTCTTT

V: TRBV6-1
J: TRBJ1-1
D: TRBD1
size: NA
CDR3: CASSGGQEAFF
DNA: TGTGCCAGCAGTGGGGGACAGGAAGCTTTCTTT

V: TRBV5-1
J: TRBJ2-1
D: NA
size: NA
CDR3: CASSSRQGGLGNEQFF
DNA: TGCGCCAGCAGCTCAAGACAGGGAGGTCTGGGCAATGAGCAGTTCTTC

V: TRBV11-1
J: TRBJ1-1
D: NA
size: NA
CDR3: CASKHGDTEAFF
DNA: TGTGCCAGCAAGCACGGGGACACTGAAGCTTTCTTT

V: TRBV21-1
J: TRBJ1-4
D: NA
size: few
CDR3: CASSLQGEKEKLFF
DNA: TGTGCCAGCAGCCTACAGGGGGAGAAGGAAAAACTGTTTTTT

V: TRBV18
J: TRBJ2-3
D: NA
size: many
CDR3: CASSPTRSTDTQYF
DNA: TGTGCCAGCTCACCGACCCGTAGCACAGATACGCAGTATTTT

V: TRBV2
J: TRBJ2-1
D: NA
size: NA
CDR3: CASSRQGGGYNEQFF
DNA: TGTGCCAGCAGCCGACAGGGTGGAGGGTACAATGAGCAGTTCTTC

V: TRBV2
J: TRBJ2-7
D: NA
size: NA
CDR3: CASSPGIGYEQYF
DNA: TGTGCCAGCAGTCCCGGGATAGGTTACGAGCAGTACTTC

V: TRBV6-2/TRBV6-3
J: TRBJ2-5
D: NA
size: few
CDR3: CASPETQETQYF
DNA: TGTGCCAGCCCCGAGACTCAAGAGACCCAGTACTTC

V: TRBV20-1
J: TRBJ1-6
D: TRBD1
size: NA
CDR3: CSARRVDRGGNSPLHF
DNA: TGCAGTGCTAGACGGGTCGACAGGGGAGGTAATTCACCCCTCCACTTT

V: TRBV3-1
J: TRBJ2-7
D: NA
size: few
CDR3: CASSGHEQYF
DNA: TGTGCCAGCAGCGGACACGAGCAGTACTTC

V: TRBV27
J: TRBJ1-6
D: NA
size: many
CDR3: CASSRQGAGAPLHF
DNA: TGTGCCAGCAGTCGTCAAGGGGCGGGGGCACCCCTCCACTTT

V: TRBV7-2
J: TRBJ1-4
D: NA
size: few
CDR3: CASSSTGLRNEKLFF
DNA: TGTGCCAGCAGTTCCACAGGACTGAGAAATGAAAAACTGTTTTTT

V: TRBV6-5
J: TRBJ1-1
D: NA
size: NA
CDR3: CASSYSRLSTAFF
DNA: TGTGCCAGCAGTTACTCCCGCCTATCGACGGCTTTCTTT

V: TRBV7-7
J: TRBJ2-1
D: TRBD2
size: NA
CDR3: CASSYLAGATVQFF
DNA: TGTGCTAGCAGCTACCTAGCGGGGGCTACGGTGCAGTTCTTC

V: TRBV6-1
J: TRBJ2-1
D: TRBD2
size: few
CDR3: CASNTHVGGAYNEQFF
DNA: TGTGCCAGCAATACACACGTCGGGGGGGCCTACAATGAGCAGTTCTTC

V: TRBV29-1
J: TRBJ1-5
D: NA
size: NA
CDR3: CSVTDSSNQPQHF
DNA: TGCAGCGTTACGGACAGTAGCAATCAGCCCCAGCATTTT

V: TRBV20-1
J: TRBJ1-2
D: NA
size: NA
CDR3: CSATSGDRNYGYTF
DNA: TGCAGTGCTACATCAGGGGACCGTAACTATGGCTACACCTTC

V: TRBV4-3
J: TRBJ2-5
D: TRBD1
size: NA
CDR3: CASSQRTGWGETQYF
DNA: TGCGCCAGCAGCCAAAGGACAGGGTGGGGAGAGACCCAGTACTTC

V: TRBV27
J: TRBJ2-7
D: NA
size: NA
CDR3: CASSLWINEQYF
DNA: TGTGCCAGCAGTCTCTGGATCAACGAGCAGTACTTC

V: TRBV20-1
J: TRBJ2-7
D: NA
size: once
CDR3: CSARDPNGRSYEQYF
DNA: TGCAGTGCTAGAGATCCGAACGGCCGGTCCTACGAGCAGTACTTC

V: TRBV20-1
J: TRBJ1-2
D: NA
size: few
CDR3: CSARPPLEGTGNYGYTF
DNA: TGCAGTGCTAGACCCCCCCTGGAGGGGACGGGAAACTATGGCTACACCTTC

V: TRBV3-1
J: TRBJ1-1
D: NA
size: few
CDR3: CASSQAFEAFF
DNA: TGTGCCAGCAGCCAAGCTTTTGAAGCTTTCTTT

V: TRBV2
J: TRBJ1-2
D: NA
size: NA
CDR3: CASSGHVNYGYTF
DNA: TGTGCCAGCAGTGGACACGTTAACTATGGCTACACCTTC

V: TRBV4-1
J: TRBJ2-7
D: NA
size: NA
CDR3: CASSLGTQSYEQYF
DNA: TGCGCCAGCAGCCTAGGGACTCAATCCTACGAGCAGTACTTC

V: TRBV15
J: TRBJ1-5
D: TRBD1
size: NA
CDR3: CAIQDRAHQPQHF
DNA: TGTGCCATCCAGGACAGGGCTCATCAGCCCCAGCATTTT

V: TRBV27
J: TRBJ1-4
D: TRBD1
size: NA
CDR3: CASSQGTGSSFEKLFF
DNA: TGTGCCAGCAGTCAAGGGACAGGGTCATCTTTTGAAAAACTGTTTTTT

V: TRBV7-8
J: TRBJ2-7
D: NA
size: NA
CDR3: CASSRHPGDSYEQYF
DNA: TGTGCCAGCAGTAGACACCCAGGTGACTCCTACGAGCAGTACTTC

V: TRBV30
J: TRBJ2-7
D: TRBD1
size: NA
CDR3: CAWEEDRGSYEQYF
DNA: TGTGCCTGGGAAGAGGACAGGGGCTCCTACGAGCAGTACTTC

V: TRBV7-2
J: TRBJ2-7
D: NA
size: few
CDR3: CASSLDGGAYEQYF
DNA: TGTGCCAGCAGCTTAGATGGCGGGGCGTACGAGCAGTACTTC

V: TRBV10-3
J: TRBJ2-1
D: TRBD2
size: NA
CDR3: CAISPGGQGFGNEQFF
DNA: TGTGCCATCAGCCCGGGGGGTCAGGGTTTTGGGAATGAGCAGTTCTTC

V: TRBV27
J: TRBJ2-1
D: NA
size: NA
CDR3: CASRTTGGTYNEQFF
DNA: TGTGCCAGCAGGACGACCGGCGGGACCTACAATGAGCAGTTCTTC

V: TRBV20-1
J: TRBJ1-2
D: NA
size: NA
CDR3: CSARDIGRVYGYTF
DNA: TGCAGTGCTAGAGATATCGGCAGGGTCTATGGCTACACCTTC

V: TRBV4-3
J: TRBJ2-3
D: NA
size: NA
CDR3: CASSQFGADYFNTDTQYF
DNA: TGCGCCAGCAGCCAGTTTGGGGCAGATTATTTTAACACAGATACGCAGTATTTT

V: TRBV20-1
J: TRBJ1-4
D: NA
size: NA
CDR3: CSASGTAEEKLFF
DNA: TGCAGTGCTTCCGGGACGGCAGAGGAAAAACTGTTTTTT

V: TRBV2
J: TRBJ1-5
D: TRBD1
size: NA
CDR3: CASKTGTSGNQPQHF
DNA: TGTGCCAGCAAGACAGGGACCTCGGGCAATCAGCCCCAGCATTTT

V: TRBV15
J: TRBJ2-1
D: TRBD1
size: NA
CDR3: CATSDRDRHNEQFF
DNA: TGTGCCACCAGCGACCGGGACAGGCACAATGAGCAGTTCTTC

V: TRBV2
J: TRBJ2-7
D: TRBD2
size: NA
CDR3: CASNNLAGQGHEQYF
DNA: TGTGCCAGCAACAACTTAGCGGGGCAGGGCCACGAGCAGTACTTC

V: TRBV30
J: TRBJ2-7
D: NA
size: NA
CDR3: CAWSSDSYEQYF
DNA: TGTGCCTGGAGTTCCGACAGCTACGAGCAGTACTTC

V: TRBV4-2
J: TRBJ2-1
D: NA
size: few
CDR3: CASSQDRELYNEQFF
DNA: TGTGCCAGCAGCCAAGACAGGGAACTCTACAATGAGCAGTTCTTC

V: TRBV3-1
J: TRBJ2-7
D: NA
size: many
CDR3: CASSFRRGTYEQYF
DNA: TGTGCCAGCAGCTTTCGTAGGGGGACCTACGAGCAGTACTTC

V: TRBV6-2/TRBV6-3
J: TRBJ2-3
D: NA
size: few
CDR3: CASSPDTISTDTQYF
DNA: TGTGCCAGCAGCCCCGACACAATTAGCACAGATACGCAGTATTTT

V: TRBV10-3
J: TRBJ2-3
D: TRBD2
size: few
CDR3: CAISRLAGATDTQYF
DNA: TGTGCCATCTCGAGACTAGCGGGGGCCACAGATACGCAGTATTTT

V: TRBV6-2/TRBV6-3
J: TRBJ2-1
D: NA
size: NA
CDR3: CASSYGPRDEQFF
DNA: TGTGCCAGCAGTTACGGGCCTAGAGATGAGCAGTTCTTC

V: TRBV20-1
J: TRBJ1-4
D: TRBD1
size: NA
CDR3: CSARSAGQLNEKLFF
DNA: TGCAGTGCTAGATCCGCGGGACAGCTGAATGAAAAACTGTTTTTT

V: TRBV12-3/TRBV12-4
J: TRBJ2-1
D: TRBD2
size: NA
CDR3: CASSQDTGGYNEQFF
DNA: TGTGCCAGCAGCCAAGACACGGGGGGCTACAATGAGCAGTTCTTC